This TCR beta chain came from a study of T cells in Graves' hyperthyroidism and ophthalmopathy. TCR beta CDR3 region amplification was performed from RNA transcripts. A first-round RT-PCR of the TCR CDR3 used the HTBI primer set. Using its own MiXCR run on the multiplex PCR reads, TCRdb lists one record per CDR3 protein. The repertoire holds around 690,000 distinct CDR3 sequences, with about a fifth as singletons. The germline V gene has CDR1 ENHRY and CDR2 SYGVKD. The CDR3 consists of 13 residues. Between the trimmed V and J ends, which lost 2 bases and 9 bases, there was a span of 11 bases. This clonotype was found a few times.

Sequences were obtained from blood. The sequence was obtained from a man aged 25-45 years with Graves' ophthalmopathy. The genes are TRBV10-3 and TRBJ2-1, with D uncertain. The CDR3 nucleotides read TGTGCCATCAGTGAGCTAGGTGCCGGTGAGCAGTTCTTC. This sequence encodes CAISELGAGEQFF.